Following are 9 T cell receptor beta chains from one sample sequenced in a study of blood T cell repertoires in COVID-19. Sequencing used immunoSEQ multiplex PCR; TCRdb keeps in-frame clones, though not all of them. The sample includes fewer than 60,000 clones, 65% to 85% of them seen just once. Material for sequencing was peripheral blood. Every receptor here comes from a human donor in a cohort sampled during active COVID-19.

The DNA for the CDR3 is TGTGCCTGGAGTTCCCTGGACAGGGTGAGGGAGCAGTACTTC. It specifies CAWSSLDRVREQYF. The chain couples TRBV30 to TRBJ2-7; 8 nucleotides agree with TRBD1. The CDR3 covers 14 residues. The J segment lost 7 bases and the V segment lost 2 bases, leaving 10 bases of the junction unmatched. Germline CDR1 is GTSNPN and CDR2 is SVGIG (reference sequence).

The V gene is TRBV2, the J gene TRBJ2-1, with D possibly TRBD2 on 7 matching bases. Germline CDR1 is SNHLY and CDR2 is FYNNEI. The CDR3 is 14 amino acids. Trimming removed 9 bases from V and 5 bases from J, with 17 bases in between. The CDR3, as DNA: TGTGCCAGTACCGGGGGGCGGACCAACAATGAGCAGTTCTTC. Its translation is CASTGGRTNNEQFF.

The chain links TRBV5-1 to TRBJ2-4, with 8 bases lining up with TRBD1. The germline V gene has CDR1 SGHRS and CDR2 YFSETQ. V was clipped by 4 bases and J by 6 bases; unmatched bases: 9. This CDR3 region has 15 residues. The CDR3 bases are TGCGCCAGCAGCCTACGACAGGGGTCAGGAAACATTCAGTACTTC. Its translation: CASSLRQGSGNIQYF.

The chain uses TRBV9 and TRBJ2-1; 11 nucleotides align to TRBD2. This CDR3 comprises 19 residues. CDR1 and CDR2 from the germline V gene are SGDLS and YYNGEE. Trimming took 2 bases from V and 12 from J; bases not matched to a gene: 22. In DNA, the CDR3 is TGTGCCAGCAGCGTCGGGCTAGCGGGGGGAGTACAATCTGGGTCTCGGCAGTTCTTC. It codes for CASSVGLAGGVQSGSRQFF.

The V gene is TRBV9, the J gene TRBJ1-3; D unclear. The germline V gene encodes CDR1 SGDLS and CDR2 YYNGEE. V was shortened by 1 base and J by 4 bases, with 6 bases between the two germline ends. The CDR3 is 13 amino acids. CDR3 amino acids: CASSVREGNTIYF. DNA of the CDR3: TGTGCCAGCAGCGTAAGAGAGGGAAACACCATATATTTT.

The genes are TRBV7-2 and TRBJ1-5; TRBD1 aligns across 7 bases. There are 15 residues in the CDR3. Losses at the gene ends were 5 bases for V and 5 bases for J; bases not matched to a gene: 9. Germline loops: CDR1 SGHTA, CDR2 FQGNSA. The CDR3 here is CASSPNSGTDQPQHF. The CDR3 DNA follows: TGTGCCAGCAGCCCGAATTCTGGGACAGATCAGCCCCAGCATTTT.

The chain uses TRBV4-2 and TRBJ1-1; 10 positions match TRBD1. The V gene's germline CDR1 is LGHNA and CDR2 YNFKEQ. CDR3 length: 14 amino acids. Trimming at V came to 0 bases and at J to 11 bases, leaving 6 bases not matched to a gene. The CDR3 is CASSQDPGTGAAFF. The DNA for the CDR3 is TGTGCCAGCAGCCAAGACCCCGGGACAGGGGCGGCTTTCTTT.

The J gene is TRBJ1-2, the V gene TRBV5-4; unclear D gene. The V end lost 4 bases, the J end lost 2 bases, and 12 bases lay between the germline ends. Germline V gene lookup returns CDR1 SGHNT and CDR2 YYREEE (reference sequence). There are 14 residues in the CDR3. The CDR3 here is CASSPRTVNYGYTF. DNA for the CDR3: TGTGCCAGCAGCCCCCGGACTGTCAACTATGGCTACACCTTC.

This chain connects TRBV5-6 to TRBJ2-5, with D uncertain. Trimming removed 2 bases from V and 5 bases from J, with 10 bases in between. This CDR3 has 13 residues. Germline assignment: CDR1 SGHDT and CDR2 YYEEEE. In DNA, the CDR3 is TGTGCCAGCAGCTTACGTACCGGGGAGACCCAGTACTTC. Translated, it gives CASSLRTGETQYF.